This T cell receptor beta chain was identified during a study of blood T cell repertoires in COVID-19. Turning to the study itself: Samples taken during acute and convalescent COVID-19 were collected in the United States, Italy and Spain. The analysed material was cDNA or gDNA that came from T cells, B-cell-depleted T cells, or PBMCs.

Living in 24 US areas, the participants were between roughly 18 and 95 years of age. Original processing methods: Reference gene primer amplification yielded estimated nucleated cell counts. TCRdb's table, derived via immunoSEQ multiplex PCR, lists solely in-frame clones and lacks some. Clonal size and the V and J genes are those of that table, whereas D and trimming came from the DNA. Counted here are fewer than 200,000 clones, 65% to 85% occurring once; the ten biggest clones make up around 3.6%. Sequences were obtained from PBMCs or T cells enriched from blood (not recorded which). The sequence derives from a woman aged 50 to 65 in a cohort exposed to, infected with or recovered from COVID-19 (not recorded which).

CDR3 amino acids: CASSYLGVGYGYTF. CDR3 nucleotides: TGTGCCAGCAGTTACCTCGGGGTTGGGTATGGCTACACCTTC. The V call is TRBV6-2 or TRBV6-3, the J call TRBJ1-2; no definite D call. The length of the CDR3 is 14 residues. Between the trimmed V and J ends, which lost 2 bases and 5 bases, there was a span of 12 bases. Germline loops: CDR1 MNHEY, CDR2 SVGEGT.